These 30 T cell receptor beta chains share one sample of origin, sequenced in a study of blood T cell repertoires in COVID-19. Produced via immunoSEQ multiplex PCR; TCRdb's table is partial and in-frame only. The sample has tens of thousands of clones; 80% to 90% are singletons. The sequenced material came from peripheral blood. These receptors were obtained from a man aged 45-65 years with COVID-19, enrolled during active disease.

The genes are TRBV28 and TRBJ1-5, with 8 bases matching TRBD1. J was trimmed by 6 bases and V by 10 bases; bases with no gene match: 11. Germline V CDR1 and CDR2: MDHEN, SYDVKM. This CDR3 region has 14 residues. The CDR3 DNA reads as TGTGCCATATCCGAGGACAGGGTTGCTCAGCCCCAGCATTTT. Amino acids: CAISEDRVAQPQHF.

This CDR3 is CASRVEGGNYGYTF. The DNA for the CDR3 is TGTGCCAGTAGGGTTGAAGGAGGAAACTATGGCTACACCTTC. The chain joins TRBV19 to TRBJ1-2; D gene ambiguous. Trimming shortened V by 6 bases and J by 2 bases, and 13 bases separated the two germline ends. The CDR3 sequence is 14 residues long. CDR1 and CDR2 from the germline V gene are LNHDA and SQIVND (reference sequence).

This chain's CDR3 is CASRREYEQYF. The CDR3 DNA reads TGCGCCAGTCGGAGGGAATACGAGCAGTACTTC. The rearrangement links TRBV5-1 to TRBJ2-7, with D perhaps matching TRBD2 (6 bases). CDR3 length equals 11 residues. CDR1 is SGHRS and CDR2 is YFSETQ in the germline V gene. Between the trimmed V and J ends, which lost 8 bases and 4 bases, there was a span of 10 bases.

V and J are TRBV18 and TRBJ1-4; 11 bases are shared with TRBD1. The trim removed 3 bases at V and 8 bases at J, leaving 5 bases unmatched. The CDR3 is 15 residues long. Germline loops: CDR1 KGHSH, CDR2 LQKENI. CDR3 region: CASSPMGQGGEKLFF. The CDR3 DNA reads as TGTGCCAGCTCACCTATGGGACAGGGGGGCGAAAAACTGTTTTTT.

The rearrangement uses TRBV11-2 and TRBJ2-3; tentatively, D is TRBD2 (6 bases). This CDR3 spans 14 amino acids. The V and J ends lost 3 bases and 6 bases respectively, with 13 bases between them. Germline V gene lookup returns CDR1 SGHAT and CDR2 FQNNGV. The CDR3 spells CASSLSMAGDTQYF. The CDR3 coding sequence is TGTGCCAGCAGCTTGAGTATGGCGGGGGATACGCAGTATTTT.

The chain has TRBV5-1 and TRBJ2-1, with 8 bases that match TRBD2. Germline V CDR1 and CDR2: SGHRS, YFSETQ. V was pared by 3 bases and J by 2 bases, with 7 bases of the junction left unmatched. This CDR3 region has 16 residues. The CDR3 DNA follows: TGCGCCAGCAGCTACTGGACTAGCTCAACCTACAATGAGCAGTTCTTC. As protein: CASSYWTSSTYNEQFF.

This chain connects TRBV6-5 to TRBJ2-3, with D maybe TRBD1 (5 bases). V lost 7 bases and J 7 bases, leaving 9 bases between the germline ends. The length of the CDR3 is 11 residues. Germline V gene lookup returns CDR1 MNHEY and CDR2 SVGAGI. Here the CDR3 reads CASTRGNTQYF. The CDR3, as DNA: TGTGCCAGCACTAGGGGAAATACGCAGTATTTT.

The chain couples TRBV7-8 to TRBJ2-5; TRBD1 is a possible D gene (6 bases). Deletions cut 7 bases from V and 0 bases from J, with 15 bases between. CDR1 SGHVS and CDR2 FQNEAQ come from the germline V gene. This CDR3 comprises 15 residues. CDR3 in amino acids: CASNLGRGYQETQYF. DNA for the CDR3: TGTGCCAGCAACCTGGGTAGGGGGTACCAAGAGACCCAGTACTTC.

V is TRBV5-1 and J is TRBJ2-2; D perhaps matches TRBD1 (6 bases). Per the germline V gene, CDR1 is SGHRS and CDR2 is YFSETQ. The CDR3 spans 17 residues. The V end was cut by 0 bases, the J end by 5 bases, with 17 bases between. The CDR3 is CASSLESGDRYTGELFF. CDR3 DNA: TGCGCCAGCAGCTTGGAGTCAGGGGATAGATATACCGGGGAGCTGTTTTTT.

The genes are TRBV13 and TRBJ1-2; 8 bases fit TRBD1. The trim removed 5 bases at V and 10 bases at J, leaving 12 bases unmatched. Per the germline V gene, CDR1 is PRHDT and CDR2 is FYEKMQ (reference sequence). The CDR3 has 14 amino acids. CDR3 DNA: TGTGCCAGCAGCGCCCAGCGGGACAGGACCCACTACACCTTC. It encodes CASSAQRDRTHYTF.

A few counts support this clone. The V and J genes are TRBV19 and TRBJ2-3; no clear D gene. The CDR3 contains 17 residues. V shed 5 bases and J shed 6 bases, with 24 bases lying between them. Germline loops: CDR1 LNHDA, CDR2 SQIVND (reference sequence). DNA for the CDR3: TGTGCCAGTAGTCCGCTGTCGTGGAAGCCCCTGGAGGATACGCAGTATTTT. It translates to CASSPLSWKPLEDTQYF. Combining the CDR3 with reference TRBV19 and TRBJ2-3 gives the whole variable domain DGGITQSPKYLFRKEGQNVTLSCEQNLNHDAMYWYRQDPGQGLRLIYYSQIVNDFQKGDIAEGYSVSREKKESFPLTVTSAQKNPTAFYLCASSPLSWKPLEDTQYFGPGTRLTVL.

This chain links TRBV2 with TRBJ2-1, with D possibly TRBD1 on 6 matching bases. CDR3 length equals 13 residues. Germline assignment: CDR1 SNHLY and CDR2 FYNNEI. The V gene lost 0 bases and the J gene lost 12 bases, with 12 bases spanning the gap. The CDR3: CASSEAAGTSQFF. In DNA form, the CDR3 reads TGTGCCAGCAGTGAAGCTGCCGGGACATCGCAGTTCTTC.

The chain employs TRBV7-8 and TRBJ1-1; D possibly corresponds to TRBD1 (5 bases). V was trimmed by 4 bases and J by 1 base, leaving 13 bases between them. Germline CDR1 reads SGHVS; CDR2 reads FQNEAQ. The CDR3 extends over 15 amino acids. The CDR3 loop is CASSSLRQTNTEAFF. CDR3 coding DNA: TGTGCCAGCAGCTCCCTACGACAGACGAACACTGAAGCTTTCTTT.

The chain combines TRBV7-2 with TRBJ1-5; possible D gene TRBD1, 6 bases. CDR1 and CDR2 (germline): SGHTA, FQGNSA. The CDR3 sequence is 14 residues long. Trimming stripped 5 bases from V and 7 bases from J, with 15 bases between. The CDR3 nucleotides are TGTGCCAGCAGCCAGGACAGCTCCTGGCAGCCCCAGCATTTT. Protein sequence: CASSQDSSWQPQHF.

The chain recombines TRBV15 with TRBJ2-5; weak D call: TRBD1 (6 bases). V shed 4 bases and J shed 5 bases, with 23 bases lying between them. Germline CDR1 reads LNHNV; CDR2 reads YYDKDF (reference sequence). The CDR3 runs 17 residues. The CDR3 region is CATSTGGGGLYRETQYF. The CDR3 coding sequence is TGTGCCACCAGCACCGGAGGTGGGGGCCTCTATCGGGAGACCCAGTACTTC.

This clone occurred a few times. The rearrangement uses TRBV11-2 and TRBJ2-1, with TRBD2 matching over 8 bases. CDR3 length equals 14 residues. CDR1 SGHAT and CDR2 FQNNGV come from the germline V gene. Trimming took 2 bases from V and 8 from J; bases not matched to a gene: 5. CDR3 DNA: TGTGCCAGCAGCTTATCACTAGCGGAAGATGAGCAGTTCTTC. Translated, it gives CASSLSLAEDEQFF. The full variable domain, in which reference TRBV11-2 and TRBJ2-1 provide the parts outside the CDR3, is EAGVAQSPRYKIIEKRQSVAFWCNPISGHATLYWYQQILGQGPKLLIQFQNNGVVDDSQLPKDRFSAERLKGVDSTLKIQPAKLEDSAVYLCASSLSLAEDEQFFGPGTRLTVL.

V is TRBV18 and J is TRBJ2-7, with D possibly matching TRBD1 (6 bases). This CDR3 region has 15 residues. V was trimmed by 2 bases and J by 3 bases, leaving 14 bases between them. CDR1 is KGHSH, CDR2 LQKENI, per germline. CDR3 loop: CASSPWDNPNYEQYF. The CDR3 DNA is TGTGCCAGCTCACCATGGGACAACCCAAACTACGAGCAGTACTTC. Together with reference TRBV18 and TRBJ2-7, the CDR3 gives the full variable domain: NAGVMQNPRHLVRRRGQEARLRCSPMKGHSHVYWYRQLPEEGLKFMVYLQKENIIDESGMPKERFSAEFPKEGPSILRIQQVVRGDSAAYFCASSPWDNPNYEQYFGPGTRLTVT.

The chain links TRBV6-5 to TRBJ2-5, with a possible D match to TRBD2 (5 bases). The length of the CDR3 is 15 residues. CDR1 and CDR2 (germline): MNHEY, SVGAGI. Trimming shortened V by 2 bases and J by 2 bases, and 12 bases separated the two germline ends. CDR3 loop: CASSYAPGVQETQYF. In DNA form, the CDR3 reads TGTGCCAGCAGTTACGCCCCCGGGGTTCAAGAGACCCAGTACTTC.

This chain joins TRBV19 and TRBJ2-3, with TRBD1 identical over 8 bases. This CDR3 is 15 amino acids long. V shed 6 bases, J shed 5 bases, and the junction held 10 bases outside the gene matches. The germline V gene has CDR1 LNHDA and CDR2 SQIVND (reference sequence). The CDR3 DNA follows: TGTGCCAGTAGACGATTCGGACAGGGCGGAGATACGCAGTATTTT. This codes for CASRRFGQGGDTQYF.

The chain combines TRBV7-2 with TRBJ2-7; 12 bases agree with TRBD1. CDR1 and CDR2 (germline): SGHTA, FQGNSA. V lost 3 bases and J lost 4; bases outside the gene matches: 1. This CDR3 has 14 residues. The CDR3 region is CASSLGQGAYEQYF. CDR3 sequence (DNA): TGTGCCAGCAGCTTGGGACAGGGGGCTTACGAGCAGTACTTC.

The chain joins TRBV7-2 to TRBJ1-1; 7 positions match TRBD1. The CDR3 spans 13 residues. V dropped 5 bases and J dropped 6; count of bases not matched to a gene: 6. The germline V gene has CDR1 SGHTA and CDR2 FQGNSA. Here the CDR3 DNA reads TGTGCCAGCAGCCCCACAGGGGCGTCTGAAGCTTTCTTT. Translating it yields CASSPTGASEAFF.

This clone was observed a single time. J is TRBJ2-2 and V is TRBV9, with D tentatively TRBD2 (7 bases). Germline loops: CDR1 SGDLS, CDR2 YYNGEE. Trimming took off 0 bases at V and 6 bases at J, with 9 bases between the two ends. This CDR3 contains 14 residues. The CDR3 loop reads CASSVEGGPGELFF. The CDR3 nucleotides read TGTGCCAGCAGCGTAGAGGGGGGGCCCGGGGAGCTGTTTTTT.

The V gene is TRBV9, the J gene TRBJ1-2; maybe TRBD1 (5 bases). The CDR3 runs to 15 residues. The V and J ends lost 4 bases and 4 bases respectively, with 17 bases between them. CDR1 is SGDLS, CDR2 YYNGEE, per germline. The CDR3 coding sequence is TGTGCCAGCAGCCCAAGAGGGACTGATATCTATGGCTACACCTTC. This translates into CASSPRGTDIYGYTF.

The chain uses TRBV24-1 and TRBJ1-1; no clear D gene. The CDR3 covers 14 residues. Trimming left V 7 bases short and J 1 base short, with 12 bases between. Germline V gene lookup returns CDR1 KGHDR and CDR2 SFDVKD. The CDR3 DNA is TGTGCCACCAGATCATCGACGGGGAACACTGAAGCTTTCTTT. It translates to CATRSSTGNTEAFF.

The table lists this clone with a count of one. This chain links TRBV20-1 with TRBJ2-6; D might be TRBD2 (5 bases). Trimming took 3 bases from V and 0 from J, leaving 12 bases between them. The CDR3 has 16 residues. CDR1 is DFQATT, CDR2 SNEGSKA, per germline (reference sequence). The CDR3 protein is CSASKGGSSGANVLTF. Written as DNA, the CDR3 is TGCAGTGCTAGTAAGGGTGGGAGCTCTGGGGCCAACGTCCTGACTTTC.

The chain links TRBV7-6 to TRBJ2-2, with 7 bases identical to TRBD2. Germline V gene sequence: CDR1 SGHVS, CDR2 FNYEAQ. Losses at the gene ends were 1 base for V and 0 bases for J; bases not matched to a gene: 2. CDR3 size: 16 residues. CDR3 residues: CASSLERGANTGELFF. CDR3 bases: TGTGCCAGCAGCTTAGAACGGGGGGCGAACACCGGGGAGCTGTTTTTT.

The gene calls are TRBV5-1 and TRBJ2-7, with D perhaps TRBD2 (6 bases). CDR1 is SGHRS and CDR2 is YFSETQ in the germline V gene. V was pared by 0 bases and J by 5 bases, with 15 bases between. This CDR3 has 15 amino acids. The CDR3 nucleotides read TGCGCCAGCAGCTTGGATCCGGGCGGGGCCAACGAGCAGTACTTC. Protein sequence: CASSLDPGGANEQYF.

The chain joins TRBV4-3 to TRBJ2-7, with 14 bases fitting TRBD2. Germline V gene data show CDR1 as LGHNA and CDR2 as YSLEER. V lost 4 bases to trimming and J lost 0 bases; unmatched junction nucleotides: 2. The CDR3 is made up of 16 amino acids. The CDR3 loop is CASSRGLAGGSYEQYF. In DNA, the CDR3 is TGCGCCAGCAGCCGCGGACTAGCGGGGGGCTCCTACGAGCAGTACTTC.

V gene TRBV5-1 combines with J gene TRBJ1-3; TRBD1 might be the D (5 bases). There are 17 residues in the CDR3. Trimming cost V 0 bases and J 0 bases, with 13 bases left between them. Germline CDR1 is SGHRS and CDR2 is YFSETQ. CDR3 in amino acids: CASSLVSGTSSGNTIYF. The CDR3 DNA follows: TGCGCCAGCAGCTTGGTTTCAGGGACTAGCTCTGGAAACACCATATATTTT.

The chain is built from TRBV19 and TRBJ1-2, with 8 bases that match TRBD1. The CDR3 loop spans 15 amino acids. Germline lookup yields CDR1 LNHDA and CDR2 SQIVND (reference sequence). V shed 3 bases, J shed 2 bases, and the junction held 5 bases outside the gene matches. The CDR3 coding sequence is TGTGCCAGTAGTATTCGGACAGGGTCCAACTATGGCTACACCTTC. Translating gives CASSIRTGSNYGYTF.